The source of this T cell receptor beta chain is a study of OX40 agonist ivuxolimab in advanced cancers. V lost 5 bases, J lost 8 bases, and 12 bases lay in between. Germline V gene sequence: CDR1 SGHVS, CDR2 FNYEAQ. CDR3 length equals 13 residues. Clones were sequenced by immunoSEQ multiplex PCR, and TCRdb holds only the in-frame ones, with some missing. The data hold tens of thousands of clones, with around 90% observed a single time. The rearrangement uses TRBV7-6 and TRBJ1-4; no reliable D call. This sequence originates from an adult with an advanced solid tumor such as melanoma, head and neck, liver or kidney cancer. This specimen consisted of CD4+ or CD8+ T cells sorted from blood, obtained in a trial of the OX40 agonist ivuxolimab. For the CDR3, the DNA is TGTGCCAGCAGCCAAAATCTGGTGGAAAAACTGTTTTTT. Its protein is CASSQNLVEKLFF.